This TCR beta chain stems from a study of T cells in Graves' hyperthyroidism and ophthalmopathy. RNA transcripts provided the source from which TCR beta CDR3 regions were amplified. A set of HTBI primers served as the primers for a first-round RT-PCR of the TCR CDR3. TCRdb processed the multiplex PCR reads anew with MiXCR; each CDR3 protein has one entry. The sample lists about 660,000 distinct CDR3 sequences; roughly 45% were seen once. Study-level results: Within blood appeared most thyroid clonotypes that had expanded above 0.001. Ophthalmopathy was distinguished from stable hyperthyroidism by 13 V-J signatures.

This clonotype was counted a few times. Its antigen is not identified. This may be a read error, as it is one base from a much larger clone. This clonotype was obtained from an adult man with Graves' disease, either hyperthyroidism or ophthalmopathy (not recorded which). Sequenced sample: peripheral blood or thyroid tissue (not recorded which).

CDR3 region: CASSADRDEKLFF. The CDR3 DNA is TGTGCCAGCAGCGCCGACAGAGACGAAAAACTGTTTTTT. V is TRBV7-9 and J is TRBJ1-4; D perhaps matches TRBD1 (5 bases). Germline CDR1 is SEHNR and CDR2 is FQNEAQ (reference sequence). V gave up 5 bases and J gave up 8 bases, with 12 bases separating them. This CDR3 region has 13 residues.